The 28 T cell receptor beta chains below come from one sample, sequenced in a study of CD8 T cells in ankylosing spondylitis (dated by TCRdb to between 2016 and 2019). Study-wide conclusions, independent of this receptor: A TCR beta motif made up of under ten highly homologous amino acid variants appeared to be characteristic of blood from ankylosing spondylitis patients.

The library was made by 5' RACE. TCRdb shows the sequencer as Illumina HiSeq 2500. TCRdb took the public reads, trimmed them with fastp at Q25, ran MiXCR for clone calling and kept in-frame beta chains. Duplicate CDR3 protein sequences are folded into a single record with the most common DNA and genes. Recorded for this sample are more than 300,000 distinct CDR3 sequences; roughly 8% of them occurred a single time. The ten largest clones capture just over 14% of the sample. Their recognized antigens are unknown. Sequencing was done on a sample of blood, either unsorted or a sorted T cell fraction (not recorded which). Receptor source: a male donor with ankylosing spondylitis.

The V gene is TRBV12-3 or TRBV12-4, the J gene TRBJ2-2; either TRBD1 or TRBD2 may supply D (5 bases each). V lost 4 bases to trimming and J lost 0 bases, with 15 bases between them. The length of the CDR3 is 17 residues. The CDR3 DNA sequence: TGTGCCAGCAGTTCTCCCGGGACCGGTGCGAACACCGGGGAGCTGTTTTTT. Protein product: CASSSPGTGANTGELFF.

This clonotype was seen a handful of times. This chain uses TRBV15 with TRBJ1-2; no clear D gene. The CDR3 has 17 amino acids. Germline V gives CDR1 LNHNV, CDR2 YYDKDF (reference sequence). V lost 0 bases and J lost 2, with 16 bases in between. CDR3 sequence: CATSRDLVTPTNYGYTF. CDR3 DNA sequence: TGTGCCACCAGCAGAGATCTTGTTACTCCCACCAACTATGGCTACACCTTC.

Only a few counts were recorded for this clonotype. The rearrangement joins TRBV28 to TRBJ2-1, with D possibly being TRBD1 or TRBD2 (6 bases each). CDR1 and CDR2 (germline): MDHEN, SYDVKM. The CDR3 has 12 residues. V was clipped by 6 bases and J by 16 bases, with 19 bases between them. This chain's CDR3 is CASRAEGGVIFF. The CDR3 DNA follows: TGTGCCAGCAGAGCCGAGGGGGGCGTGATATTCTTC.

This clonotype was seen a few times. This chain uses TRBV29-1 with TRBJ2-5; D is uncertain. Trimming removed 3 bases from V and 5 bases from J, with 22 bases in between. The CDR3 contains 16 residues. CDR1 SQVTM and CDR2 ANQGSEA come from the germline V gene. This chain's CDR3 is CSVEYLGTRFRETQYF. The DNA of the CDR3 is TGCAGCGTTGAGTACCTAGGAACGCGGTTCCGGGAGACCCAGTACTTC.

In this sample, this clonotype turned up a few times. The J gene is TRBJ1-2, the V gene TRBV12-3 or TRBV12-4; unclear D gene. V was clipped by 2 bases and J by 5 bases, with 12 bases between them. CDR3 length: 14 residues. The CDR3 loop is CASSLSSSWYGYTF. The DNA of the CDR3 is TGTGCCAGCAGTTTAAGCAGTTCTTGGTATGGCTACACCTTC.

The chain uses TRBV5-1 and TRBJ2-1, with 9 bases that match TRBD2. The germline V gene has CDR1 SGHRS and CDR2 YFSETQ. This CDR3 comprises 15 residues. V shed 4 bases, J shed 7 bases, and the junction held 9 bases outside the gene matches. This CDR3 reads CASSLGLARVNEQFF. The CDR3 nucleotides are TGCGCCAGCAGCCTAGGACTAGCGAGAGTAAATGAGCAGTTCTTC.

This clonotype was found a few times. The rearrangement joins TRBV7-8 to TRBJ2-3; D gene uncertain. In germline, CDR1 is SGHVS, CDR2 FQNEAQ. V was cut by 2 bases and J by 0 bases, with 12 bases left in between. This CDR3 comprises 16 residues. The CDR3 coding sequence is TGTGCCAGCAGCTTACTGGTGGTAGCTAGCACAGATACGCAGTATTTT. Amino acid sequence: CASSLLVVASTDTQYF. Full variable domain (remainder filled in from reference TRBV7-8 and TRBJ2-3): GAGVSQSPRYKVAKRGQDVALRCDPISGHVSLFWYQQALGQGPEFLTYFQNEAQLDKSGLPSDRFFAERPEGSVSTLKIQRTQQEDSAVYLCASSLLVVASTDTQYFGPGTRLTVL.

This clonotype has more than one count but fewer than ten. The CDR3 reads CASSLGQGKAGYGYTF. The CDR3 DNA follows: TGTGCCAGCAGCTTAGGACAGGGGAAGGCAGGCTATGGCTACACCTTC. This sequence joins TRBV5-6 and TRBJ1-2, with TRBD1 matching 9 bases. V was clipped by 2 bases and J by 4 bases; unmatched bases: 9. Germline loops: CDR1 SGHDT, CDR2 YYEEEE. This CDR3 comprises 16 residues.

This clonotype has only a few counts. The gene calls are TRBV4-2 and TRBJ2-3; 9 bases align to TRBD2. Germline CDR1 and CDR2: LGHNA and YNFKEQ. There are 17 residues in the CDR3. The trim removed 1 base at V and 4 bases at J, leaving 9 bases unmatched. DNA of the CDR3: TGTGCCAGCAGCCAAGGAGTAGCGGGAGTCGGGGCAGATACGCAGTATTTT. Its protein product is CASSQGVAGVGADTQYF.

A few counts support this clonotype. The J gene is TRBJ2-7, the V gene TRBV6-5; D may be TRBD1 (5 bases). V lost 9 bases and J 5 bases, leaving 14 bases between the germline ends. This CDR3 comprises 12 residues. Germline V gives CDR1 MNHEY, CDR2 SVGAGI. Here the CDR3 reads CASRTSNHEQYF. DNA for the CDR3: TGTGCCAGTCGGACAAGTAACCACGAGCAGTACTTC.

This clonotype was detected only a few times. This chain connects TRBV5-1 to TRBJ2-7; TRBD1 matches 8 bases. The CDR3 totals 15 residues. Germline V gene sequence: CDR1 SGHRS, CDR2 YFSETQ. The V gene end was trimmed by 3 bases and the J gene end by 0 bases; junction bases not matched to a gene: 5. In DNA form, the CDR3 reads TGCGCCAGCAGCTGGGCCGGGACAGGCTCCTACGAGCAGTACTTC. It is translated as CASSWAGTGSYEQYF.

CDR3 amino acids: CASSTDWSGETQYF. CDR3 DNA: TGTGCCAGCAGCACAGACTGGAGTGGGGAGACCCAGTACTTC. The chain carries TRBV27 and TRBJ2-5; D is unresolved. Between the trimmed V and J ends, which lost 6 bases and 5 bases, there was a span of 16 bases. CDR1 is MNHEY, CDR2 SMNVEV, per germline (reference sequence). The CDR3 runs to 14 residues.

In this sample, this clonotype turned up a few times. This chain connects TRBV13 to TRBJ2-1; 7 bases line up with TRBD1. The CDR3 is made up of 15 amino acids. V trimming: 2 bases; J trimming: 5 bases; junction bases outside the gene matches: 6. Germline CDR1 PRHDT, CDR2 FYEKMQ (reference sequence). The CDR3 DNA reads TGTGCCAGCAGCTTAAGAGTCACAGGGGACAATGAGCAGTTCTTC. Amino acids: CASSLRVTGDNEQFF.

CDR3 DNA sequence: TGTGCCACCAGTGATTTCTATGAGCAGTTCTTC. Protein product: CATSDFYEQFF. This sequence joins TRBV24-1 and TRBJ2-1; D remains unclear. This CDR3 comprises 11 residues. CDR1 is KGHDR and CDR2 is SFDVKD in the germline V gene. Trimming removed 1 base from V and 8 bases from J, with 2 bases in between.

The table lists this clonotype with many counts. The CDR3 sequence is CSVVSDTQYF. Written as DNA, the CDR3 is TGCAGCGTTGTTTCAGATACGCAGTATTTT. The rearrangement uses TRBV29-1 and TRBJ2-3; D remains unclear. The CDR3 has 10 residues. Germline values: CDR1 SQVTM, CDR2 ANQGSEA. Trimming left V 4 bases short and J 4 bases short, with 3 bases between.

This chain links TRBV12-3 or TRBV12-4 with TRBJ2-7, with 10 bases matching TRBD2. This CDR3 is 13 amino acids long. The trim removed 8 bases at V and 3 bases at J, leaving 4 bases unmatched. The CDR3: CASGIAGGYEQYF. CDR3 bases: TGTGCCAGCGGAATAGCGGGAGGCTACGAGCAGTACTTC.

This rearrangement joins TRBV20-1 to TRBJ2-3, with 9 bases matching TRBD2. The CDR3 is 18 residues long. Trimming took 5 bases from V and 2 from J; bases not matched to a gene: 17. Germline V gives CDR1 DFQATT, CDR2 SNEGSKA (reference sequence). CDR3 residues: CSAHLVPASGAYTDTQYF. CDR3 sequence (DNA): TGCAGTGCTCACCTTGTTCCGGCTAGCGGGGCTTACACAGATACGCAGTATTTT.

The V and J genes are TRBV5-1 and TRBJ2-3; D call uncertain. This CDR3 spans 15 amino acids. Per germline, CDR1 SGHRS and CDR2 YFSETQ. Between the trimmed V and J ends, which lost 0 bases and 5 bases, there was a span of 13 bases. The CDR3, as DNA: TGCGCCAGCAGCTTGGCCAGCGCGGTTGGAGATACGCAGTATTTT. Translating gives CASSLASAVGDTQYF.

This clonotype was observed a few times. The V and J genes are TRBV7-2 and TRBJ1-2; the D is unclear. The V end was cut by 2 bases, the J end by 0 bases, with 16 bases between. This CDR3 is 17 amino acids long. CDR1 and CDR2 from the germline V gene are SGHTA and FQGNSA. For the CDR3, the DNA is TGTGCCAGCAGCTTATTCCCGGCGGCAGCAGCTAACTATGGCTACACCTTC. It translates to CASSLFPAAAANYGYTF.

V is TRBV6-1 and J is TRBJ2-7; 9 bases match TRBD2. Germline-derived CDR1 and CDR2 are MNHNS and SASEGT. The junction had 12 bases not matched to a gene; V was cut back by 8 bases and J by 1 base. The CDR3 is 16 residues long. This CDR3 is CASQDRRLAGSYEQYF. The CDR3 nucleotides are TGTGCCAGCCAAGACAGACGGCTAGCGGGGTCCTACGAGCAGTACTTC.

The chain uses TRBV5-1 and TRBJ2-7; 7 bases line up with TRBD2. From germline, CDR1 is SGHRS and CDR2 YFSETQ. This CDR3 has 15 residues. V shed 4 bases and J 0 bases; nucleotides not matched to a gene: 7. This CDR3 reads CASSAELAASYEQYF. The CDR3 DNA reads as TGCGCCAGCAGCGCGGAGCTAGCGGCCTCCTACGAGCAGTACTTC.

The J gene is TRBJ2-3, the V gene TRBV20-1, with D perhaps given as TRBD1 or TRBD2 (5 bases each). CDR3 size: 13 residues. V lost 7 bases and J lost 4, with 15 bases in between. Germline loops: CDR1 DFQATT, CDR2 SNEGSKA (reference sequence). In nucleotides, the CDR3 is TGCAGTGTAAGGGGAGTGGTGGCAGATACGCAGTATTTT. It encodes CSVRGVVADTQYF.

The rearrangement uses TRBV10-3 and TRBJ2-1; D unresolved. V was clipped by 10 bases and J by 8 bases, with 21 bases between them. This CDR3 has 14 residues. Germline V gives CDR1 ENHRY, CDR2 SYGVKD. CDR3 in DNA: TGTGCCACTGCTGGCGACCTCCCACCCGATGAGCAGTTCTTC. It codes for CATAGDLPPDEQFF.

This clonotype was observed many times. The CDR3 DNA is TGTGCCAGCAGGGGGGACAGGGTTGTGAGGACCCAAGAGACCCAGTACTTC. This codes for CASRGDRVVRTQETQYF. The chain is built from TRBV6-1 and TRBJ2-5; 9 bases fit TRBD1. Germline V gene sequence: CDR1 MNHNS, CDR2 SASEGT. The CDR3 runs to 17 residues. V lost 6 bases, J lost 1 base, and 12 bases stayed unmatched.

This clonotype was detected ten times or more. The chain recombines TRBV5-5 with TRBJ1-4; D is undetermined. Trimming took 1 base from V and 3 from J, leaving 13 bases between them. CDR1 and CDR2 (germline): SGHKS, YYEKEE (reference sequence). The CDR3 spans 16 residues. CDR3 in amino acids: CASSLLPEVANEKLFF. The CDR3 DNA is TGTGCCAGCAGCTTGCTTCCGGAGGTGGCTAATGAAAAACTGTTTTTT.

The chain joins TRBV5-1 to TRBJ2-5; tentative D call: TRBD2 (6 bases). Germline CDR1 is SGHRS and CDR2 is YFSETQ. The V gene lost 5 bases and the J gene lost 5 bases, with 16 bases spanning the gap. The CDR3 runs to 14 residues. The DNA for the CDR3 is TGCGCCAGCAGATCCGGCGGGGCGTGGGAGACCCAGTACTTC. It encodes CASRSGGAWETQYF.

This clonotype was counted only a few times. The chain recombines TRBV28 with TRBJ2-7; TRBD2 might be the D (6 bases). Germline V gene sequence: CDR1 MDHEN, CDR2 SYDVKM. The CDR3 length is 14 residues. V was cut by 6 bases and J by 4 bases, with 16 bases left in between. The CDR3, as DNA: TGTGCCAGCAGCGCCTCCGGACTACCTTACGAGCAGTACTTC. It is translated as CASSASGLPYEQYF.

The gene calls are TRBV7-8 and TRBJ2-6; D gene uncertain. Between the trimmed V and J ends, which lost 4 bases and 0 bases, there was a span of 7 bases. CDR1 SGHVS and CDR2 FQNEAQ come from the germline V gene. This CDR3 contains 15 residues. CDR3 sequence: CASSYKLSGANVLTF. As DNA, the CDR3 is TGTGCCAGCAGCTACAAACTCTCTGGGGCCAACGTCCTGACTTTC.